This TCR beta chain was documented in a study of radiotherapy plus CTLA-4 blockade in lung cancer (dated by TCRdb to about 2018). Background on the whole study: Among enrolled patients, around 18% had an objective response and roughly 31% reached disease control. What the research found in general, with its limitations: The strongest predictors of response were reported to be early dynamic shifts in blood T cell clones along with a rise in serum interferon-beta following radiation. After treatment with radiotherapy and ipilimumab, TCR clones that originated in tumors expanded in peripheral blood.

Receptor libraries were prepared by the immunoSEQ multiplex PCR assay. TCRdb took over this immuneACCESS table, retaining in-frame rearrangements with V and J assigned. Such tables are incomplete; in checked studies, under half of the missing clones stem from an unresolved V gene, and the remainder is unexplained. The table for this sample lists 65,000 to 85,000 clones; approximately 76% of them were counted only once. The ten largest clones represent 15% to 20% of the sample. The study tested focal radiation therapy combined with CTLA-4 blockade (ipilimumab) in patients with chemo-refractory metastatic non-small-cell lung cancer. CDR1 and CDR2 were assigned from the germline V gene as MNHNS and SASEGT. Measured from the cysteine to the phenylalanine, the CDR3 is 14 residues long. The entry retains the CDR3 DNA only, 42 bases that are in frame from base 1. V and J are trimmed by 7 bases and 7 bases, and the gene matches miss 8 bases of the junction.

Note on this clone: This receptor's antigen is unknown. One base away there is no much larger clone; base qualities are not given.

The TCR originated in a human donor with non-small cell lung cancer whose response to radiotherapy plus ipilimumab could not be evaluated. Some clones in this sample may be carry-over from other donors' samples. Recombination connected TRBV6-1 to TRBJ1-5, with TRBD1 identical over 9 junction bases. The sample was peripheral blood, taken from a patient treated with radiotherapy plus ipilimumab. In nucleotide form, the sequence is TGTGCCAGCACCGCGAGGACAGGGGACCAGCCCCAGCATTTT. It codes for CASTARTGDQPQHF.